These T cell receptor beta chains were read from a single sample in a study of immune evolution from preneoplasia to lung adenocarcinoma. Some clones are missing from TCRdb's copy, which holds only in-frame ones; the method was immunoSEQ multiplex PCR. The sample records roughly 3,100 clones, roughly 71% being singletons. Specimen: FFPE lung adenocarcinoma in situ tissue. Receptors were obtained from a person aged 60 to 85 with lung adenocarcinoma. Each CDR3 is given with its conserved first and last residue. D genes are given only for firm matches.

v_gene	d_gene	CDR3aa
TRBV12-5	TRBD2	CASGLAGTSGASYNEQFF
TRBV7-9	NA	CASSRGTHQPQHF
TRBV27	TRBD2	CASSFRGGLSDTQYF
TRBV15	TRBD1	CATSTETGAYGYTF
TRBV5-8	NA	CASRFLPDTEAFF
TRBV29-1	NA	CSVEVESGSEAFF
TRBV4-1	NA	CASSQDRGAPGTEAFF
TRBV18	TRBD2	CASSLAGDQETQYF
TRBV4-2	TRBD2	CASSQDSLAGEPNNEQFF
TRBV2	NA	CASSDLTGPRYEQYF